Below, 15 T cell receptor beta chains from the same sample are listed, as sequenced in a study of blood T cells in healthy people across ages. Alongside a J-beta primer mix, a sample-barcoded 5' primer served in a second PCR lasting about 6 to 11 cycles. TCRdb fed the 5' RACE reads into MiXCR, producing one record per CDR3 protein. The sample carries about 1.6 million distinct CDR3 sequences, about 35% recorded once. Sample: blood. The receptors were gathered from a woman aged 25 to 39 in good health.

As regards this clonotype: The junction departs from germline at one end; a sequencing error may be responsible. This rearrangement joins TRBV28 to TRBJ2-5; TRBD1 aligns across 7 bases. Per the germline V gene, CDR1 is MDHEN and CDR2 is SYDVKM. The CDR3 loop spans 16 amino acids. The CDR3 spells CACSPIWDSLGETQYF. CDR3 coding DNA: TGTGCCTGCAGTCCAATCTGGGACAGTCTAGGAGAGACCCAGTACTTC.

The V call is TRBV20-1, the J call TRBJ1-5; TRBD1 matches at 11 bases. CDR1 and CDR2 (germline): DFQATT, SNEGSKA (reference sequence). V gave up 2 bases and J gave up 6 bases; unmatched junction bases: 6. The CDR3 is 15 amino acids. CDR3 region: CSARRTGGGFQPQHF. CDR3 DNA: TGCAGTGCTAGACGGACAGGGGGCGGTTTTCAGCCCCAGCATTTT.

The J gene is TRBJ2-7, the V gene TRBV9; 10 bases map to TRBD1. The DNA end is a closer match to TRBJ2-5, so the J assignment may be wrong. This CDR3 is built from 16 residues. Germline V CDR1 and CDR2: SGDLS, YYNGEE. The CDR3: CASSYLGQGDGETQYF. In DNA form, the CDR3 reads TGTGCCAGCAGCTATCTCGGACAGGGGGATGGAGAGACCCAGTACTTC.

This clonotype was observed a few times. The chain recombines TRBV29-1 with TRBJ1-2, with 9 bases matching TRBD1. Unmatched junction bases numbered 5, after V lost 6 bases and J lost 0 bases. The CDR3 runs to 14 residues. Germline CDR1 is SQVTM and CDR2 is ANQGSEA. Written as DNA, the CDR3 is TGCAGCGTCCAGGGACAGGGCACTAACTATGGCTACACCTTC. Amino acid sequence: CSVQGQGTNYGYTF.

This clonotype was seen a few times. The CDR3 loop is CASSPMGLQATSPYNEQFF. The CDR3 coding sequence is TGTGCCAGCAGCCCAATGGGCCTACAAGCGACTAGTCCCTACAATGAGCAGTTCTTC. This chain uses TRBV7-6 with TRBJ2-1; weak D call: TRBD2 (6 bases). Germline values: CDR1 SGHVS, CDR2 FNYEAQ. The CDR3 covers 19 residues. Trimming took off 5 bases at V and 2 bases at J, with 25 bases between the two ends. Complete variable domain (other parts from reference TRBV7-6 and TRBJ2-1): GAGVSQSPRYKVTKRGQDVALRCDPISGHVSLYWYRQALGQGPEFLTYFNYEAQQDKSGLPNDRFSAERPEGSISTLTIQRTEQRDSAMYRCASSPMGLQATSPYNEQFFGPGTRLTVL.

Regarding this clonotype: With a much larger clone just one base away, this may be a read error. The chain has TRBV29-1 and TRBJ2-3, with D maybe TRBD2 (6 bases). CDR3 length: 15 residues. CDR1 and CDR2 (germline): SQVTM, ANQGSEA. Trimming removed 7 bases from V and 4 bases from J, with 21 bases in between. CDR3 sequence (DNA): TGCAGCGGGGATAGACTAGATCGCGGCTCAGATACGCAGTATTTT. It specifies CSGDRLDRGSDTQYF.

The CDR3 reads CASSSGRVAGIYNEQFF. Written as DNA, the CDR3 is TGCGCCAGCAGCAGCGGCAGGGTAGCGGGAATCTACAATGAGCAGTTCTTC. The chain combines TRBV5-1 with TRBJ2-1; 8 bases fit TRBD2. CDR1 is SGHRS, CDR2 YFSETQ, per germline. V lost 4 bases to trimming and J lost 3 bases; unmatched junction nucleotides: 12. The length of the CDR3 is 17 residues.

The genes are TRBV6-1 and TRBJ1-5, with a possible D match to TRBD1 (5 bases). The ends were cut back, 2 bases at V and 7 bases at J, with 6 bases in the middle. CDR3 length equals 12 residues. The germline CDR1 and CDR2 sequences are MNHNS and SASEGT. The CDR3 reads CASSERGQPQHF. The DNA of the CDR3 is TGTGCCAGCAGTGAAAGGGGACAGCCCCAGCATTTT.

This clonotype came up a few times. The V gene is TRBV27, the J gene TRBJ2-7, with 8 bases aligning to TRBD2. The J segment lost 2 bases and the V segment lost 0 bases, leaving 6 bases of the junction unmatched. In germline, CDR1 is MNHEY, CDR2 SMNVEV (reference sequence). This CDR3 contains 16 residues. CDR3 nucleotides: TGTGCCAGCAGTTTATCAGTAGCGGGAAGTACCTACGAGCAGTACTTC. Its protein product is CASSLSVAGSTYEQYF.

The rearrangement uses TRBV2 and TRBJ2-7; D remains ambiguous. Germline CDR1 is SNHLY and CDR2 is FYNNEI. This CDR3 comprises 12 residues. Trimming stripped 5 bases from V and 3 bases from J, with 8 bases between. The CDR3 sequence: CASSRSFYEQYF. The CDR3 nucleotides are TGTGCCAGCAGTCGATCTTTCTACGAGCAGTACTTC.

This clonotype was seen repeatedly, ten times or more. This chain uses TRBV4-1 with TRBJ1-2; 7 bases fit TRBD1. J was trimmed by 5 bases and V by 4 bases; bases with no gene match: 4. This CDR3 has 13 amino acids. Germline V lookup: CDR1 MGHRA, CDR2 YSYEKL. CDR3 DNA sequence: TGCGCCAGCAGCCCGACAGGGTTTTATGGCTACACCTTC. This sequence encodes CASSPTGFYGYTF.

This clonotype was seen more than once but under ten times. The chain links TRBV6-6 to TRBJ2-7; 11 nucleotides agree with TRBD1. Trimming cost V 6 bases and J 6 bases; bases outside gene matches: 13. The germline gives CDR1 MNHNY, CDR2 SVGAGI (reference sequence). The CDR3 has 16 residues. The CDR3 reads CASSLFVGTGGSEQYF. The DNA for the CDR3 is TGTGCCAGCAGCCTGTTCGTTGGGACAGGGGGATCCGAGCAGTACTTC.

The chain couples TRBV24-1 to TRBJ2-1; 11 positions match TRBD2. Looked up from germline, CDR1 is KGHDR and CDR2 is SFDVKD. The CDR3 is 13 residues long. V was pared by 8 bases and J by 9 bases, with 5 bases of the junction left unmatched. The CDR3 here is CATNSGRATEQFF. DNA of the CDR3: TGTGCCACCAATAGCGGGAGGGCCACTGAGCAGTTCTTC.

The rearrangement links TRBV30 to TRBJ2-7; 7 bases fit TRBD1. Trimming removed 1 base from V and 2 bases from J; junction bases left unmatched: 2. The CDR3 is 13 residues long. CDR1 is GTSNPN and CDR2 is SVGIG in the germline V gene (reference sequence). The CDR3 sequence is CAWSEDRTYEQYF. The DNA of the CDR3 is TGTGCCTGGAGTGAGGACAGGACCTACGAGCAGTACTTC.

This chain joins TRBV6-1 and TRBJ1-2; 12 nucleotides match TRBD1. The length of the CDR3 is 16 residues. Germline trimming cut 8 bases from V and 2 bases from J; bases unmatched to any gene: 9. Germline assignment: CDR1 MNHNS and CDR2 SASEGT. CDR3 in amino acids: CASRGDRGQLNYGYTF. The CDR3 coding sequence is TGTGCCAGCCGAGGGGACAGGGGGCAACTCAACTATGGCTACACCTTC.